The 19 T cell receptor beta chains listed next were all sequenced from one sample in a study of T cells after posttransplantation cyclophosphamide. Only in-frame clones appear in the TCRdb table, and some are missing; sequencing was by immunoSEQ multiplex PCR. The sample includes 12,000 or so clones, over 80% of them seen just once. Busulfan-fludarabine conditioning, marrow transplant, and cyclophosphamide on days +3 and +4 were administered. This specimen was PBMCs, taken after allogeneic stem cell transplant with posttransplant cyclophosphamide. The source of these receptors is a female patient younger than 45 who received an allogeneic stem cell transplant from an unrelated donor, was CMV-positive, and had no GVHD. T cells may partly derive from the graft donor.

The chain uses TRBV9 and TRBJ2-4, with TRBD1 matching over 9 bases. V lost 0 bases to trimming and J lost 7 bases; unmatched junction nucleotides: 14. The CDR3 is 18 residues long. Germline CDR1 is SGDLS and CDR2 is YYNGEE. The CDR3 is CASSVAAGFGTGRNIQYF. The CDR3 region has the DNA TGTGCCAGCAGCGTAGCAGCAGGGTTCGGGACAGGGAGGAACATTCAGTACTTC.

The chain recombines TRBV27 with TRBJ2-3; 8 bases agree with TRBD1. Germline V gene sequence: CDR1 MNHEY, CDR2 SMNVEV (reference sequence). The V and J ends lost 4 bases and 0 bases, in that order; junction bases with no gene match: 12. The CDR3 has 18 amino acids. The CDR3 is CASSSPTWTGPSTDTQYF. The CDR3 coding sequence is TGTGCCAGCAGTTCCCCAACCTGGACAGGGCCTAGCACAGATACGCAGTATTTT.

V and J are TRBV28 and TRBJ1-2; no clear D gene. Trimming pared 4 bases from V and 8 bases from J, leaving 14 bases between. The V gene's germline CDR1 is MDHEN and CDR2 SYDVKM. The CDR3 covers 13 residues. For the CDR3, the DNA is TGTGCCAGCAGTTCATCTAGAAGGGAGGGCTACACCTTC. Its protein is CASSSSRREGYTF.

In its sample, this clone was seen once. The gene calls are TRBV28 and TRBJ2-7; 11 bases map to TRBD1. J gave up 3 bases and V 5 bases, and 12 bases lay outside the gene matches. Germline loops: CDR1 MDHEN, CDR2 SYDVKM. This CDR3 is 17 amino acids long. CDR3 amino acids: CASSRGTGGGTGYEQYF. The DNA for the CDR3 is TGTGCCAGCAGTCGTGGGACAGGGGGAGGGACGGGCTACGAGCAGTACTTC.

The chain carries TRBV11-2 and TRBJ2-4; 7 bases fit TRBD2. Germline V gene data show CDR1 as SGHAT and CDR2 as FQNNGV. V lost 3 bases to trimming and J lost 1 base; unmatched junction nucleotides: 9. This CDR3 has 17 residues. CDR3 residues: CASSFSAGDVAKNIQYF. The CDR3 DNA reads as TGTGCCAGCAGCTTTTCCGCGGGAGATGTCGCCAAAAACATTCAGTACTTC.

The V call is TRBV5-6, the J call TRBJ2-7, with D maybe TRBD1 (6 bases). The germline V and J ends were trimmed by 4 bases and 0 bases, with 14 bases remaining between them. CDR3 size: 15 residues. Germline values: CDR1 SGHDT, CDR2 YYEEEE. The DNA of the CDR3 is TGTGCCAGCAGCGGAGTCGGACAGAGCTCCTACGAGCAGTACTTC. This translates into CASSGVGQSSYEQYF.

The rearrangement uses TRBV13 and TRBJ2-7, with TRBD1 as a possible D gene (8 bases). The CDR3 runs 15 residues. Germline V CDR1 and CDR2: PRHDT, FYEKMQ (reference sequence). Trimming pared 5 bases from V and 1 base from J, leaving 15 bases between. This CDR3 reads CASSGGDRFSYEQYF. CDR3 nucleotides: TGTGCCAGCAGCGGGGGGGACAGGTTTTCCTACGAGCAGTACTTC.

In this sample, this clone turned up once. V gene TRBV19 combines with J gene TRBJ1-3, with D possibly TRBD1 on 6 matching bases. This CDR3 region has 16 residues. V lost 3 bases, J lost 0 bases, and 12 bases lay in between. Germline CDR1 and CDR2: LNHDA and SQIVND (reference sequence). CDR3 in DNA: TGTGCCAGTAGTATCGTCGGACAGCCCTCTGGAAACACCATATATTTT. Its translation is CASSIVGQPSGNTIYF.

This clone was seen once. The CDR3 loop is CASSVNSGTGGKGSYNSPLHF. The DNA of the CDR3 is TGTGCCAGCAGCGTAAACTCCGGGACAGGGGGAAAAGGTTCCTATAATTCACCCCTCCACTTT. The rearrangement uses TRBV9 and TRBJ1-6; 11 nucleotides align to TRBD1. Germline assignment: CDR1 SGDLS and CDR2 YYNGEE. V was pared by 1 base and J by 1 base, with 13 bases of the junction left unmatched. CDR3 size: 21 residues. The variable domain in full, with the rest retrieved from reference TRBV9 and TRBJ1-6, is DSGVTQTPKHLITATGQRVTLRCSPRSGDLSVYWYQQSLDQGLQFLIQYYNGEERAKGNILERFSAQQFPDLHSELNLSSLELGDSALYFCASSVNSGTGGKGSYNSPLHFGNGTRLTVT.

The J gene is TRBJ2-1, the V gene TRBV18, with TRBD2 matching over 8 bases. Germline V CDR1 and CDR2: KGHSH, LQKENI. With 3 bases clipped from V and 6 bases from J, the junction kept 10 bases outside the gene matches. This CDR3 spans 16 amino acids. CDR3 coding DNA: TGTGCCAGCTCACCGCTGGCTAGCGGGCTCGGCAATGAGCAGTTCTTC. It yields the protein CASSPLASGLGNEQFF.

This clone has more than one count but fewer than ten. The chain joins TRBV5-1 to TRBJ1-2; 9 positions agree with TRBD1. The length of the CDR3 is 15 residues. The germline V gene encodes CDR1 SGHRS and CDR2 YFSETQ. The ends lost 3 bases at V and 4 bases at J; junction bases unmatched: 7. CDR3 nucleotide sequence: TGCGCCAGCAGCTCGGGACAGGGCTATTTCTATGGCTACACCTTC. It codes for CASSSGQGYFYGYTF.

The genes are TRBV5-1 and TRBJ2-1; maybe TRBD1 (6 bases). From germline, CDR1 is SGHRS and CDR2 YFSETQ. The CDR3 runs 17 residues. V shed 1 base and J shed 7 bases, with 21 bases lying between them. CDR3 in amino acids: CASSLSSGQPLPNEQFF. The CDR3 bases are TGCGCCAGCAGCTTGAGTTCCGGACAGCCACTTCCTAATGAGCAGTTCTTC.

This sequence joins TRBV18 and TRBJ2-7, with TRBD2 as a possible D gene (6 bases). With 3 bases removed from V and 5 bases from J, the gap between germline ends came to 14 bases. This CDR3 comprises 14 residues. CDR1 and CDR2 (germline): KGHSH, LQKENI. The DNA of the CDR3 is TGTGCCAGCTCACCGGAGGAGGGGATCCACGAGCAGTACTTC. The encoded protein is CASSPEEGIHEQYF.

The chain uses TRBV4-1 and TRBJ1-5; TRBD1 is a possible D gene (6 bases). This CDR3 spans 16 amino acids. Trimming pared 2 bases from V and 2 bases from J, leaving 13 bases between. Germline CDR1 MGHRA, CDR2 YSYEKL. CDR3 nucleotides: TGCGCCAGCAGCCAAATACAGGGCCTAGGCAATCAGCCCCAGCATTTT. Its translation is CASSQIQGLGNQPQHF.

The gene calls are TRBV18 and TRBJ1-5; TRBD1 aligns across 10 bases. The length of the CDR3 is 15 residues. Germline values: CDR1 KGHSH, CDR2 LQKENI. V gave up 3 bases and J gave up 4 bases; unmatched junction bases: 3. CDR3 in DNA: TGTGCCAGCTCACCTGGGACAGGGGCGAATCAGCCCCAGCATTTT. Protein product: CASSPGTGANQPQHF.

This chain connects TRBV10-3 to TRBJ1-2; D is ambiguous. Germline V gene lookup returns CDR1 ENHRY and CDR2 SYGVKD. V lost 2 bases and J 0 bases, leaving 10 bases between the germline ends. The CDR3 totals 15 residues. CDR3 residues: CAISEDPVSNYGYTF. The CDR3 DNA is TGTGCCATCAGTGAGGATCCGGTTTCTAACTATGGCTACACCTTC.

The V call is TRBV9, the J call TRBJ1-1, with D unclear. The length of the CDR3 is 15 residues. Germline assignment: CDR1 SGDLS and CDR2 YYNGEE. Trimming pared 0 bases from V and 4 bases from J, leaving 13 bases between. The DNA of the CDR3 is TGTGCCAGCAGCGTAGTGCAAGAGGGTGGCACTGAAGCTTTCTTT. Amino acids: CASSVVQEGGTEAFF.

V gene TRBV7-7 combines with J gene TRBJ2-2; a possible D gene is TRBD1 (7 bases). V was pared by 8 bases and J by 3 bases, with 10 bases between. The CDR3 is 13 amino acids. Germline V gene sequence: CDR1 SSHAT, CDR2 FNYEAQ (reference sequence). CDR3 residues: CASGGTDTGELFF. The DNA for the CDR3 is TGTGCCAGCGGAGGGACAGACACCGGGGAGCTGTTTTTT.

The chain carries TRBV5-1 and TRBJ2-7; perhaps TRBD1 as D (5 bases). Trimming left V 0 bases short and J 2 bases short, with 12 bases between. This CDR3 is built from 15 residues. In germline, CDR1 is SGHRS, CDR2 YFSETQ. This CDR3 is CASSLVGRAAYEQYF. Here the CDR3 DNA reads TGCGCCAGCAGCTTGGTAGGCAGGGCAGCCTACGAGCAGTACTTC.